This T cell receptor beta chain was captured by sequencing in a study of blood T cell repertoires in COVID-19. Measured with immunoSEQ multiplex PCR; TCRdb has only the in-frame clones, and not every one. This sample has roughly 160,000 clones, with approximately 82% found just once. The germline CDR1 and CDR2 sequences are KGHSH and LQKENI. The junction had 9 bases not matched to a gene; V was cut back by 6 bases and J by 4 bases. CDR3 length: 16 amino acids. The sequencing input was peripheral blood. This receptor was obtained from a woman aged 80 or older with active or convalescent COVID-19. This sequence joins TRBV18 and TRBJ1-5; 10 bases line up with TRBD1. The CDR3 here is CASSYRTGGGNQPQHF. CDR3 bases: TGTGCCAGCTCTTACCGGACAGGGGGAGGGAATCAGCCCCAGCATTTT.